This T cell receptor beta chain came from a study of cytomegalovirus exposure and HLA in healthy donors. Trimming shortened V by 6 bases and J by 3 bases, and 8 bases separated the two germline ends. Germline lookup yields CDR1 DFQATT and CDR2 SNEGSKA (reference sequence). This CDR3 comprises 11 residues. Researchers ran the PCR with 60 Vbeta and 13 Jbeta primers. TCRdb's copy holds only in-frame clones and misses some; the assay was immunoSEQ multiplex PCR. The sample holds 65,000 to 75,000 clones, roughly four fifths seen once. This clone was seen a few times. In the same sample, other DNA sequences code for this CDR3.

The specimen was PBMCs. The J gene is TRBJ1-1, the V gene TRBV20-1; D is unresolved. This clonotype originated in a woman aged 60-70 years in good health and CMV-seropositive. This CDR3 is CSARYDTEAFF. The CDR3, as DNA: TGCAGTGCCAGGTATGACACTGAAGCTTTCTTT.